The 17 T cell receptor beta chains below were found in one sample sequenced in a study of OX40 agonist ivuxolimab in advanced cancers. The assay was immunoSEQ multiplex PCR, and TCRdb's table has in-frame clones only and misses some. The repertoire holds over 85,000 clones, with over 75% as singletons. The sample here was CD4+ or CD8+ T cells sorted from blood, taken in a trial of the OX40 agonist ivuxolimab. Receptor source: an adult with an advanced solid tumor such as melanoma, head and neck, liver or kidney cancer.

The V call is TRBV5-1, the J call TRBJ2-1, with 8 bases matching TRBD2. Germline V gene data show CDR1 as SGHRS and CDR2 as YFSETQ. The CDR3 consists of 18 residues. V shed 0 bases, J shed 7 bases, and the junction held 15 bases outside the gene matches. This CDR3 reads CASSLDGLSGRHGNEQFF. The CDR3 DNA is TGCGCCAGCAGCTTGGATGGACTAAGCGGGAGACACGGAAATGAGCAGTTCTTC.

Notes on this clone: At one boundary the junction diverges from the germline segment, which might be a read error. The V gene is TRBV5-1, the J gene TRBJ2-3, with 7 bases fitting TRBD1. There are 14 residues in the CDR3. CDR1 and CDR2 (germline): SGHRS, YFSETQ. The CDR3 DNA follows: TGCGCCAGCACCTTGACAGGGTACACAGATACGCAGTATTTT. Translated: CASTLTGYTDTQYF.

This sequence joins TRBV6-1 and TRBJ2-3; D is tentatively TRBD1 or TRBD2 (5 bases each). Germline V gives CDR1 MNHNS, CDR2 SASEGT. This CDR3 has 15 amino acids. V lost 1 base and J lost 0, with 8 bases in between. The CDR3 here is CASSEVGASTDTQYF. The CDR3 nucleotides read TGTGCCAGCAGTGAAGTCGGGGCTAGCACAGATACGCAGTATTTT.

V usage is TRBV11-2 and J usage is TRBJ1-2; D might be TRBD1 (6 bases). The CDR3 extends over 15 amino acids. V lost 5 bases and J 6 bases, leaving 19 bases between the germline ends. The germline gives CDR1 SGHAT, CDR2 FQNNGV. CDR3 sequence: CASSQDLGGANGYTF. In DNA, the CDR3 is TGTGCCAGCAGCCAAGATCTTGGGGGGGCGAATGGCTACACCTTC. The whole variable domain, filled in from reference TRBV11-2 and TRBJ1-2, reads EAGVAQSPRYKIIEKRQSVAFWCNPISGHATLYWYQQILGQGPKLLIQFQNNGVVDDSQLPKDRFSAERLKGVDSTLKIQPAKLEDSAVYLCASSQDLGGANGYTFGSGTRLTVV.

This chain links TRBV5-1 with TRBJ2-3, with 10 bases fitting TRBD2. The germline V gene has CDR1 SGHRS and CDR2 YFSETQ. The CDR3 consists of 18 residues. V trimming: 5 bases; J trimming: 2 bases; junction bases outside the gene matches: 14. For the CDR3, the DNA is TGCGCCAGCAGACTATTCCGGGCTAGCGGGGGATTCACAGATACGCAGTATTTT. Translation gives CASRLFRASGGFTDTQYF.

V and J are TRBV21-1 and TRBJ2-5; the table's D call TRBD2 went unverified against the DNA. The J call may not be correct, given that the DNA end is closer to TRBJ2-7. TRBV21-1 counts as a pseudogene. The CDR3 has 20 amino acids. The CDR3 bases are TGTGCCAGCAGCAAAAGAGGAGGGACCAATGGGCGGGAGGGCCTCCACGAGCAGTACTTC. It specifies CASSKRGGTNGREGLHEQYF.

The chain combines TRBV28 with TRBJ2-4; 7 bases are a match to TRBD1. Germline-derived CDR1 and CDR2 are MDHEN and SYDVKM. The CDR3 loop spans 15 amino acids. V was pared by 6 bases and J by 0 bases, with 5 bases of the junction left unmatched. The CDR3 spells CASSLGTVAKNIQYF. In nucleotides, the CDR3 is TGTGCCAGCAGCTTGGGGACAGTAGCCAAAAACATTCAGTACTTC.

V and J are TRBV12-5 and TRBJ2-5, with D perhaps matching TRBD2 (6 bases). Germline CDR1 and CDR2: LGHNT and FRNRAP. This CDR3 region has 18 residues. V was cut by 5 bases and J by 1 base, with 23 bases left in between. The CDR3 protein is CASGPQEAPRGLQETQYF. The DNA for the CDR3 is TGTGCTAGTGGTCCGCAAGAGGCCCCGCGGGGCCTCCAAGAGACCCAGTACTTC.

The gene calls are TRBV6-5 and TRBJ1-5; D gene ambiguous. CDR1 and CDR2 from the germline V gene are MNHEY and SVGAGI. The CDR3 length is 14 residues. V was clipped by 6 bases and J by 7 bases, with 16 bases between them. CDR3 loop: CASRDRVVGQPQHF. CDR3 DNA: TGTGCCAGCAGAGACCGGGTGGTAGGGCAGCCCCAGCATTTT.

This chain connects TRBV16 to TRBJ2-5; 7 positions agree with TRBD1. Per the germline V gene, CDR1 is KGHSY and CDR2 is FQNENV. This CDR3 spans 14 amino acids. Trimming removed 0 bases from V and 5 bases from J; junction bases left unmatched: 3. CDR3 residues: CASSQSGRGETQYF. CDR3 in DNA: TGTGCCAGCAGCCAATCGGGCAGGGGGGAGACCCAGTACTTC. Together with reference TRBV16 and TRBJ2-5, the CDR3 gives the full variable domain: GEEVAQTPKHLVRGEGQKAKLYCAPIKGHSYVFWYQQVLKNEFKFLISFQNENVFDETGMPKERFSAKCLPNSPCSLEIQATKLEDSAVYFCASSQSGRGETQYFGPGTRLLVL.

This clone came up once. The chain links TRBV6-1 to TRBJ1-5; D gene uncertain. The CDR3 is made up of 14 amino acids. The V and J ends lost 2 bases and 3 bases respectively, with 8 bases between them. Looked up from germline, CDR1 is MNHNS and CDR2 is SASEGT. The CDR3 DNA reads TGTGCCAGCAGTGAAATCGGCCTCAATCAGCCCCAGCATTTT. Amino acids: CASSEIGLNQPQHF.

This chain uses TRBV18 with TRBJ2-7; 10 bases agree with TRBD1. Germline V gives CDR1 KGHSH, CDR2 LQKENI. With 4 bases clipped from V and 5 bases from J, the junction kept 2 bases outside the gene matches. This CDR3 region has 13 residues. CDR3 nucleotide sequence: TGTGCCAGCTCACAGGGGACAGGGGACGAGCAGTACTTC. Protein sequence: CASSQGTGDEQYF.

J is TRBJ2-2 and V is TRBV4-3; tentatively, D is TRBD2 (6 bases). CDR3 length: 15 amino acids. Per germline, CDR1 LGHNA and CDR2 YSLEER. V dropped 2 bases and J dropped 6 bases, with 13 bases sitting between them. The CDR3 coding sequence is TGCGCCAGCAGCCAAATCGGGAGTGGGGCCGGGGAGCTGTTTTTT. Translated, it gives CASSQIGSGAGELFF.

The DNA of the CDR3 is TGTGCCAGCAGCTCCACCGGACTAGCGGGAGCTACGCAGTATTTT. Residues: CASSSTGLAGATQYF. The rearrangement links TRBV11-3 to TRBJ2-3; the match to TRBD2 covers 13 bases. The J segment lost 8 bases and the V segment lost 4 bases, leaving 6 bases of the junction unmatched. The CDR3 consists of 15 residues. Germline-derived CDR1 and CDR2 are SGHNT and YENEEA. Complete variable domain (other parts from reference TRBV11-3 and TRBJ2-3): EAGVVQSPRYKIIEKKQPVAFWCNPISGHNTLYWYLQNLGQGPELLIRYENEEAVDDSQLPKDRFSAERLKGVDSTLKIQPAELGDSAVYLCASSSTGLAGATQYFGPGTRLTVL.

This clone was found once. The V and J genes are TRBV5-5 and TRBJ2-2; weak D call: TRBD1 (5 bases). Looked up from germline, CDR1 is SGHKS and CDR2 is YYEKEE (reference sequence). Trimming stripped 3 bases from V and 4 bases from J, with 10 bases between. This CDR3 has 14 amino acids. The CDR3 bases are TGTGCCAGCAGCTCGCGGACAACCACCGGGGAGCTGTTTTTT. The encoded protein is CASSSRTTTGELFF.

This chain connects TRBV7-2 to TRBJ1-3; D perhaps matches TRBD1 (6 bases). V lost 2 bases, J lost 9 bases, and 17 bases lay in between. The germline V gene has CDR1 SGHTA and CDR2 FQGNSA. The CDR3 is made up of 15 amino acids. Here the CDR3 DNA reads TGTGCCAGCAGCTTAAAGGGTCAGGGGCCGAGCACCATATATTTT. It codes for CASSLKGQGPSTIYF.

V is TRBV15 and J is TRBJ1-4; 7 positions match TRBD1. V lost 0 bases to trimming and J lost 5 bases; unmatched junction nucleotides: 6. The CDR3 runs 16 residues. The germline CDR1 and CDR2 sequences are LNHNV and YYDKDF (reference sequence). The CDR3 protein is CATSRDPGTANEKLFF. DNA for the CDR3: TGTGCCACCAGCAGAGATCCCGGGACAGCGAATGAAAAACTGTTTTTT.